Below are 19 T cell receptor beta chains sequenced from a single sample in a study of shared T cell receptors in the human thymus. Produced via immunoSEQ multiplex PCR; TCRdb's table is partial and in-frame only. The sample shows a few hundred thousand clones, approximately 95% of them seen only once. The sequenced sample was thymocytes. These receptors originate from a human donor.

This sequence joins TRBV19 and TRBJ1-5; D is undetermined. Trimming cost V 1 base and J 8 bases, with 9 bases left between them. Looked up from germline, CDR1 is LNHDA and CDR2 is SQIVND (reference sequence). There are 13 residues in the CDR3. The DNA for the CDR3 is TGTGCCAGTAGTATAGGATGGAGGGAGCCCCAGCATTTT. Translated, it gives CASSIGWREPQHF.

The chain joins TRBV28 to TRBJ2-7; 9 bases agree with TRBD1. This CDR3 spans 14 amino acids. Germline V CDR1 and CDR2: MDHEN, SYDVKM. V lost 4 bases to trimming and J lost 4 bases; unmatched junction nucleotides: 5. The CDR3 region is CASSYRGRIYEQYF. The CDR3 DNA is TGTGCCAGCAGTTACAGGGGGCGCATATACGAGCAGTACTTC.

This sequence joins TRBV15 and TRBJ2-4; D is perhaps TRBD2 (6 bases). V shed 0 bases and J shed 7 bases, with 16 bases lying between them. In germline, CDR1 is LNHNV, CDR2 YYDKDF (reference sequence). The CDR3 covers 16 residues. The CDR3 loop reads CATSRERGLGVNIQYF. The CDR3 DNA is TGTGCCACCAGCAGAGAGAGGGGACTCGGTGTGAACATTCAGTACTTC. Full variable domain (remainder filled in from reference TRBV15 and TRBJ2-4): DAMVIQNPRYQVTQFGKPVTLSCSQTLNHNVMYWYQQKSSQAPKLLFHYYDKDFNNEADTPDNFQSRRPNTSFCFLDIRSPGLGDTAMYLCATSRERGLGVNIQYFGAGTRLSVL.

This clone was found once. The same CDR3 arises from other DNA sequences in this sample as well. The rearrangement joins TRBV6-1 to TRBJ1-2; no definite D call. This CDR3 is 13 amino acids long. In germline, CDR1 is MNHNS, CDR2 SASEGT. V lost 0 bases, J lost 4 bases, and 6 bases lay in between. The CDR3 region is CASSEAGVYGYTF. In nucleotides, the CDR3 is TGTGCCAGCAGTGAAGCCGGAGTCTATGGCTACACCTTC.

The gene calls are TRBV5-4 and TRBJ2-7, with 7 bases aligning to TRBD2. CDR3 length: 13 residues. V was clipped by 4 bases and J by 6 bases; unmatched bases: 7. In germline, CDR1 is SGHNT, CDR2 YYREEE (reference sequence). CDR3 sequence reads: CASSPGGRVEQYF. The CDR3 region has the DNA TGTGCCAGCAGCCCCGGGGGGAGGGTCGAGCAGTACTTC. The variable domain in full, completed from reference TRBV5-4 and TRBJ2-7, reads ETGVTQSPTHLIKTRGQQVTLRCSSQSGHNTVSWYQQALGQGPQFIFQYYREEENGRGNFPPRFSGLQFPNYSSELNVNALELDDSALYLCASSPGGRVEQYFGPGTRLTVT.

This chain uses TRBV28 with TRBJ1-2; 8 nucleotides agree with TRBD1. Germline CDR1 MDHEN, CDR2 SYDVKM. This CDR3 region has 16 residues. The junction had 13 bases not matched to a gene; V was cut back by 6 bases and J by 4 bases. CDR3 in amino acids: CASSQTPGQGPYGYTF. The CDR3 nucleotides read TGTGCCAGCAGCCAAACTCCAGGACAGGGACCCTATGGCTACACCTTC.

The V gene is TRBV27, the J gene TRBJ2-1; TRBD1 agrees at 10 bases. The CDR3 has 17 residues. Per germline, CDR1 MNHEY and CDR2 SMNVEV (reference sequence). J lost 2 bases, V lost 6 bases, and 10 bases had no gene match. CDR3 protein: CASRHRGQGHPYNEQFF. Here the CDR3 DNA reads TGTGCCAGCAGGCATCGGGGACAGGGGCACCCCTACAATGAGCAGTTCTTC.

The chain combines TRBV29-1 with TRBJ2-7; unclear D gene. Germline-derived CDR1 and CDR2 are SQVTM and ANQGSEA. V lost 4 bases and J lost 0, with 10 bases in between. The CDR3 is 13 amino acids. The CDR3: CSVVGPTSYEQYF. DNA of the CDR3: TGCAGCGTTGTCGGCCCGACCTCCTACGAGCAGTACTTC.

CDR3 DNA: TGTGCCAGCAGTAAACCTGGGACAGGGCCTTACGAGCAGTACTTC. Protein product: CASSKPGTGPYEQYF. This chain uses TRBV6-1 with TRBJ2-7; 9 bases match TRBD1. J gave up 4 bases and V 5 bases, and 9 bases lay outside the gene matches. There are 15 residues in the CDR3. The V gene's germline CDR1 is MNHNS and CDR2 SASEGT.

J is TRBJ2-7 and V is TRBV19; 9 bases are a match to TRBD2. This CDR3 has 17 residues. V lost 5 bases to trimming and J lost 3 bases; unmatched junction nucleotides: 14. Germline CDR1 and CDR2: LNHDA and SQIVND (reference sequence). The CDR3: CASSPFPVLAGDYEQYF. CDR3 nucleotide sequence: TGTGCCAGTAGTCCCTTCCCTGTATTAGCGGGAGACTACGAGCAGTACTTC.

In its sample, this clone was seen once. The chain employs TRBV28 and TRBJ2-7; D gene uncertain. CDR3 length: 11 residues. Germline V gene data show CDR1 as MDHEN and CDR2 as SYDVKM. V lost 3 bases and J 3 bases, leaving 3 bases between the germline ends. The CDR3 bases are TGTGCCAGCAGTTTCAACTACGAGCAGTACTTC. This translates into CASSFNYEQYF.

The rearrangement links TRBV18 to TRBJ2-1, with 12 bases matching TRBD1. This CDR3 has 14 residues. Per the germline V gene, CDR1 is KGHSH and CDR2 is LQKENI. The trim removed 5 bases at V and 8 bases at J, leaving 4 bases unmatched. This CDR3 reads CASSRDRGPDEQFF. The CDR3 bases are TGTGCCAGCTCAAGGGACAGGGGGCCCGATGAGCAGTTCTTC.

The chain carries TRBV25-1 and TRBJ2-7; the match to TRBD2 covers 11 bases. J gave up 1 base and V 1 base, and 9 bases lay outside the gene matches. Germline CDR1 MGHDK, CDR2 SYGVNS. The CDR3 length is 18 residues. The CDR3 region has the DNA TGTGCCAGCAGTGAATGGGGTAGCGGGAGGGCCAGGTCCTACGAGCAGTACTTC. Protein sequence: CASSEWGSGRARSYEQYF.

This chain uses TRBV6-4 with TRBJ2-3; TRBD2 is a possible D gene (6 bases). V dropped 2 bases and J dropped 6 bases, with 6 bases sitting between them. The CDR3 loop spans 12 amino acids. Germline values: CDR1 MRHNA, CDR2 SNTAGT. CDR3 coding DNA: TGTGCCAGCAGTGACGGGGGGGATACGCAGTATTTT. It yields the protein CASSDGGDTQYF.

This chain links TRBV2 with TRBJ1-1; no clear D. This CDR3 has 12 amino acids. Germline V lookup: CDR1 SNHLY, CDR2 FYNNEI. V lost 6 bases to trimming and J lost 4 bases, with 9 bases between them. CDR3 coding DNA: TGTGCCAGCAGGCCGATACCCACTGAAGCTTTCTTT. It translates to CASRPIPTEAFF.

V usage is TRBV6-1 and J usage is TRBJ1-2, with TRBD1 matching 7 bases. The V and J ends lost 3 bases and 1 base, in that order; junction bases with no gene match: 17. The CDR3 has 19 residues. Germline lookup yields CDR1 MNHNS and CDR2 SASEGT. The CDR3 here is CASSEGFRDSRTNNYGYTF. Written as DNA, the CDR3 is TGTGCCAGCAGTGAGGGGTTTAGGGACAGCCGAACAAATAACTATGGCTACACCTTC.

The CDR3 is CASSYQRGNTGELFF. Here the CDR3 DNA reads TGTGCCAGCAGTTACCAGCGGGGGAACACCGGGGAGCTGTTTTTT. The chain has TRBV6-5 and TRBJ2-2, with 7 positions matching TRBD2. Germline V gene sequence: CDR1 MNHEY, CDR2 SVGAGI. V trimming: 2 bases; J trimming: 1 base; junction bases outside the gene matches: 1. This CDR3 has 15 amino acids.

The chain uses TRBV14 and TRBJ2-7, with 8 positions matching TRBD2. The CDR3 totals 15 residues. V was clipped by 6 bases and J by 5 bases; unmatched bases: 12. CDR1 and CDR2 (germline): SGHDN, FVKESK. DNA of the CDR3: TGTGCCAGCAGAAAGGGTAGCGGGATTTCCCACGAGCAGTACTTC. Translation: CASRKGSGISHEQYF.

The gene calls are TRBV2 and TRBJ2-5; D is undetermined. The CDR3 runs 13 residues. Germline-derived CDR1 and CDR2 are SNHLY and FYNNEI. With 7 bases removed from V and 7 bases from J, the gap between germline ends came to 16 bases. For the CDR3, the DNA is TGTGCCAGCATCGGCGAGCCTGCCGGGACCCAGTACTTC. As protein: CASIGEPAGTQYF.